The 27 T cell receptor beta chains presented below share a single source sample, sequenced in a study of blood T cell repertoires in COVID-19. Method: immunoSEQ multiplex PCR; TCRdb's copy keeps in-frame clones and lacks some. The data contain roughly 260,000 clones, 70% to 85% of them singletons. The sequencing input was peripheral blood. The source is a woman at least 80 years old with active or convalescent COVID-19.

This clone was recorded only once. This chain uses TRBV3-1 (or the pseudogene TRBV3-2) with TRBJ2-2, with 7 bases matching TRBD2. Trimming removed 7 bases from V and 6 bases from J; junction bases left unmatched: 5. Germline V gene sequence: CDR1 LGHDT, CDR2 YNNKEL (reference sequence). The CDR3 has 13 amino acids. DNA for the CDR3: TGTGCCAGCACCCATGGGGGGGCCGGGGAGCTGTTTTTT. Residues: CASTHGGAGELFF.

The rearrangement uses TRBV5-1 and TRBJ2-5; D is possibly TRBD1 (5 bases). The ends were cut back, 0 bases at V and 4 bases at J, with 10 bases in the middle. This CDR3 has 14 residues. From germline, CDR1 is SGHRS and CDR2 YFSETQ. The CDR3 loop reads CASSLVPGPETQYF. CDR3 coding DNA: TGCGCCAGCAGCTTGGTGCCAGGGCCAGAGACCCAGTACTTC. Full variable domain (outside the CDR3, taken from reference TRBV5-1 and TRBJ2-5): KAGVTQTPRYLIKTRGQQVTLSCSPISGHRSVSWYQQTPGQGLQFLFEYFSETQRNKGNFPGRFSGRQFSNSRSEMNVSTLELGDSALYLCASSLVPGPETQYFGPGTRLLVL.

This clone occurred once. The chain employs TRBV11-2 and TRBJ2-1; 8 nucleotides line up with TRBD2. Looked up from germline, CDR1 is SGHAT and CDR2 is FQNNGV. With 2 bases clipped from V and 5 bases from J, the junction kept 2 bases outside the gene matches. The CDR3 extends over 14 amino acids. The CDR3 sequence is CASSLRREDNEQFF. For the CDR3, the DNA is TGTGCCAGCAGCTTAAGGCGGGAGGACAATGAGCAGTTCTTC.

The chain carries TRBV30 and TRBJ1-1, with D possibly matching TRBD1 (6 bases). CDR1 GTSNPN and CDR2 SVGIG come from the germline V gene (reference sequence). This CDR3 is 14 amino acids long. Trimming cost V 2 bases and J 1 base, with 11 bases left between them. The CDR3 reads CAWSPGVGNTEAFF. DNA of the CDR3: TGTGCCTGGAGTCCAGGGGTGGGGAACACTGAAGCTTTCTTT.

DNA of the CDR3: TGTGCCAGCAGCCAAAGCTATAGGAGGCAGTTCTTC. This gives the protein CASSQSYRRQFF. This sequence joins TRBV14 and TRBJ2-1, with D hard to call. The germline V and J ends were trimmed by 2 bases and 12 bases, with 11 bases remaining between them. This CDR3 region has 12 residues. CDR1 and CDR2 (germline): SGHDN, FVKESK.

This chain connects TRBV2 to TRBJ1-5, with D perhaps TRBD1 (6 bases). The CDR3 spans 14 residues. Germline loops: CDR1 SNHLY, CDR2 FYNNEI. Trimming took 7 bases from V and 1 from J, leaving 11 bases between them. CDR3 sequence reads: CASTGGLSNQPQHF. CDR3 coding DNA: TGTGCCAGCACGGGGGGCCTGAGCAATCAGCCCCAGCATTTT. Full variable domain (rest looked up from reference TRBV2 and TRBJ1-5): EPEVTQTPSHQVTQMGQEVILRCVPISNHLYFYWYRQILGQKVEFLVSFYNNEISEKSEIFDDQFSVERPDGSNFTLKIRSTKLEDSAMYFCASTGGLSNQPQHFGDGTRLSIL.

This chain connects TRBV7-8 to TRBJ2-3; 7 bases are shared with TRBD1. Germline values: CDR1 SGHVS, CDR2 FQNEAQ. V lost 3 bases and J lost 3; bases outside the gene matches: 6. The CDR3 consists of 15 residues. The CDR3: CASSFRGQITDTQYF. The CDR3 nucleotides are TGTGCCAGCAGCTTCAGGGGACAGATAACAGATACGCAGTATTTT.

CDR3 in amino acids: CASSVQPRDTQYF. The DNA for the CDR3 is TGTGCCAGCAGTGTCCAACCCAGGGATACGCAGTATTTT. This chain uses TRBV6-4 with TRBJ2-3; D not resolved. The CDR3 spans 13 residues. V dropped 4 bases and J dropped 6 bases, with 11 bases sitting between them. Germline V gives CDR1 MRHNA, CDR2 SNTAGT.

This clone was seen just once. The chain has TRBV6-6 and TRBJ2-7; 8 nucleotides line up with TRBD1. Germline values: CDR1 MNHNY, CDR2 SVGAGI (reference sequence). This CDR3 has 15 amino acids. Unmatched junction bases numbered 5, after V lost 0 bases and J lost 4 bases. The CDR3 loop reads CASSYSGQGGYEQYF. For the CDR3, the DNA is TGTGCCAGCAGTTACTCCGGACAGGGAGGTTACGAGCAGTACTTC.

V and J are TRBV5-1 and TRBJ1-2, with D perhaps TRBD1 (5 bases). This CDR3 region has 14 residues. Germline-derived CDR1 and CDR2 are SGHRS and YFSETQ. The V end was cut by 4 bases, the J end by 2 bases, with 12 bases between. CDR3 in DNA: TGCGCCAGCAGCCCCCAGGGAGGAAACTATGGCTACACCTTC. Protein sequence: CASSPQGGNYGYTF. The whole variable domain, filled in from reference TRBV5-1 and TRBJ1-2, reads KAGVTQTPRYLIKTRGQQVTLSCSPISGHRSVSWYQQTPGQGLQFLFEYFSETQRNKGNFPGRFSGRQFSNSRSEMNVSTLELGDSALYLCASSPQGGNYGYTFGSGTRLTVV.

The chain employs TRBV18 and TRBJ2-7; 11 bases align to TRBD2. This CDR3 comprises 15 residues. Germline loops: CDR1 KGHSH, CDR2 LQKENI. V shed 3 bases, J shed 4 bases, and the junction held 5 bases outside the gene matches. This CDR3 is CASSPPTSGIYEQYF. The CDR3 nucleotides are TGTGCCAGCTCACCCCCGACTAGCGGGATTTACGAGCAGTACTTC.

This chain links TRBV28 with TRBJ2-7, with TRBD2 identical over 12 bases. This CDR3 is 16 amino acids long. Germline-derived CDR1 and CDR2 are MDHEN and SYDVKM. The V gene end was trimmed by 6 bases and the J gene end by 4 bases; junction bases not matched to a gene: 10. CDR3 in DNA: TGTGCCAGCAGGACGGCGACTAGCGGGAGACGGTACGAGCAGTACTTC. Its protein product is CASRTATSGRRYEQYF.

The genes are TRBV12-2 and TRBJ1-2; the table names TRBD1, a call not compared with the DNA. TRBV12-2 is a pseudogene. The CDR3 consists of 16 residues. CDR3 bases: TGTGCAAGTCGCTTAGAACCAGGGCTGACGGACTATGGCTACACCTTC. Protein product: CASRLEPGLTDYGYTF.

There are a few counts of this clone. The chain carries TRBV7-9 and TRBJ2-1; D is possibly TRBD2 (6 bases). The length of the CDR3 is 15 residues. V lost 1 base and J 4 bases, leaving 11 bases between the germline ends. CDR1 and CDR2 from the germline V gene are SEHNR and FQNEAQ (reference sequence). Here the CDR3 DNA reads TGTGCCAGCAGCTTAGGGGACTCCTATTACAATGAGCAGTTCTTC. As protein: CASSLGDSYYNEQFF.

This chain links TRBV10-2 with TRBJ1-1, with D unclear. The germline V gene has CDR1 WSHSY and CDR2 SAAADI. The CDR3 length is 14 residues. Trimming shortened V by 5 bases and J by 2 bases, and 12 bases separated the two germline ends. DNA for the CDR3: TGCGCCAGCAGTTTAGAGGGAACTAACACTGAAGCTTTCTTT. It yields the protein CASSLEGTNTEAFF.

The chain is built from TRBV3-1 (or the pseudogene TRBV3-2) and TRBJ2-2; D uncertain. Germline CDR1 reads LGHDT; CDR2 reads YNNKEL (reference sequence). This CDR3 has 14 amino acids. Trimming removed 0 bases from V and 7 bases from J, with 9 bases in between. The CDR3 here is CASSQDPRIGELFF. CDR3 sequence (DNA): TGTGCCAGCAGCCAAGATCCCAGGATCGGGGAGCTGTTTTTT.

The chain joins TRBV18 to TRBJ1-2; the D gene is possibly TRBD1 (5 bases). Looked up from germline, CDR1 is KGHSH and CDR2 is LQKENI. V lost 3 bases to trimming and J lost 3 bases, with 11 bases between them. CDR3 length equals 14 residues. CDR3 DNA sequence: TGTGCCAGCTCACCTGCGGGGGTTTACTATGGCTACACCTTC. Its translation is CASSPAGVYYGYTF.

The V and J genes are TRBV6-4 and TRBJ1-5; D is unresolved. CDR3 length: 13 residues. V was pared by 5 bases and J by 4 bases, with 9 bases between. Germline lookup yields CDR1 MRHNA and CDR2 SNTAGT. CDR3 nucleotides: TGTGCCAGCAGTATCGGGGTGAATCAGCCCCAGCATTTT. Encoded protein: CASSIGVNQPQHF.

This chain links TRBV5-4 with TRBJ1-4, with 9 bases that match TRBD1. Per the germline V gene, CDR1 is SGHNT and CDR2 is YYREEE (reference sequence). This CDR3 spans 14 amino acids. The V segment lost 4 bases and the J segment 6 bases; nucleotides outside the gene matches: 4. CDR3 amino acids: CASSQTGGDEKLFF. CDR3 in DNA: TGTGCCAGCAGCCAGACAGGGGGAGATGAAAAACTGTTTTTT.

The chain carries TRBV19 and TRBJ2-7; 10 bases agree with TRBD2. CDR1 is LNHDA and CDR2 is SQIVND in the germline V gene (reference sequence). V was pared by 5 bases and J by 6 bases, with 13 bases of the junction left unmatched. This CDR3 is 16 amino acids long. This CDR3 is CASSSASGRPQGEQYF. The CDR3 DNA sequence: TGTGCCAGTAGTTCGGCTAGCGGGAGACCCCAAGGCGAGCAGTACTTC.

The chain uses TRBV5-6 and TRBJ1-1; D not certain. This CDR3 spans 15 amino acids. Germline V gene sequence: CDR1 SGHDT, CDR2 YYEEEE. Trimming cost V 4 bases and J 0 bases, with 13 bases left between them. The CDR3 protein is CASSRVQSLNTEAFF. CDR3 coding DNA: TGTGCCAGCAGCCGAGTACAGAGTTTGAACACTGAAGCTTTCTTT.

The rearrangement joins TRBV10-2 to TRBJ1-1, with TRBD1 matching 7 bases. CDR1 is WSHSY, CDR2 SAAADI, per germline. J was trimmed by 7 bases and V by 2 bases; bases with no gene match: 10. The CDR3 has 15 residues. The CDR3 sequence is CASSEIQGGLHEAFF. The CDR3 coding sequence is TGCGCCAGCAGTGAGATCCAGGGGGGACTGCATGAAGCTTTCTTT.

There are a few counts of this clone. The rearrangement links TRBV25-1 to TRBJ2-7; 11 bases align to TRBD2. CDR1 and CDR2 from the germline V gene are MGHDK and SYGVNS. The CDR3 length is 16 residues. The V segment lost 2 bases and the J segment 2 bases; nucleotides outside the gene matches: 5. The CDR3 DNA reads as TGTGCCAGCAGTGAAATCGGGACTAGCGGTGCCTACGAGCAGTACTTC. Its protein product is CASSEIGTSGAYEQYF.

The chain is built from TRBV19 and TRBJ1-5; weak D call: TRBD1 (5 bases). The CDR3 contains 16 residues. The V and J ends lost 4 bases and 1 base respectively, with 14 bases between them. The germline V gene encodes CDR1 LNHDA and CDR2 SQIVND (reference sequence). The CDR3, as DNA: TGTGCCAGTAGTAGGGATCTGGGGGGAAGCAATCAGCCCCAGCATTTT. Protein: CASSRDLGGSNQPQHF.

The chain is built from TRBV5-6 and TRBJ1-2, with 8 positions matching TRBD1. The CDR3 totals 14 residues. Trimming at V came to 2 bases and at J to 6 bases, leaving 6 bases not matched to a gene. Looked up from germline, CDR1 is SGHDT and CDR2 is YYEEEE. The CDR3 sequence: CASSLRAGGDGYTF. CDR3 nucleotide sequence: TGTGCCAGCAGCTTAAGGGCAGGGGGCGATGGCTACACCTTC.

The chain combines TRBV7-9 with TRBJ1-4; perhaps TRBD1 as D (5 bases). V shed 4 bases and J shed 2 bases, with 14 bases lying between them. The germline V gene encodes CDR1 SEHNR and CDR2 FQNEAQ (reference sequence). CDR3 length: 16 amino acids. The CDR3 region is CASSSYPGGTNEKLFF. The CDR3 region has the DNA TGTGCCAGCAGCTCATATCCGGGGGGGACTAATGAAAAACTGTTTTTT.

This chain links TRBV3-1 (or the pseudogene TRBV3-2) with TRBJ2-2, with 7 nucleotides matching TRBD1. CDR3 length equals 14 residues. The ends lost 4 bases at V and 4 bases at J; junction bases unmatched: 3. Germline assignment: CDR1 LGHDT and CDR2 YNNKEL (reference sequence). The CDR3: CASSRRDSTGELFF. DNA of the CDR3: TGTGCCAGCAGCCGACGGGACAGCACCGGGGAGCTGTTTTTT.